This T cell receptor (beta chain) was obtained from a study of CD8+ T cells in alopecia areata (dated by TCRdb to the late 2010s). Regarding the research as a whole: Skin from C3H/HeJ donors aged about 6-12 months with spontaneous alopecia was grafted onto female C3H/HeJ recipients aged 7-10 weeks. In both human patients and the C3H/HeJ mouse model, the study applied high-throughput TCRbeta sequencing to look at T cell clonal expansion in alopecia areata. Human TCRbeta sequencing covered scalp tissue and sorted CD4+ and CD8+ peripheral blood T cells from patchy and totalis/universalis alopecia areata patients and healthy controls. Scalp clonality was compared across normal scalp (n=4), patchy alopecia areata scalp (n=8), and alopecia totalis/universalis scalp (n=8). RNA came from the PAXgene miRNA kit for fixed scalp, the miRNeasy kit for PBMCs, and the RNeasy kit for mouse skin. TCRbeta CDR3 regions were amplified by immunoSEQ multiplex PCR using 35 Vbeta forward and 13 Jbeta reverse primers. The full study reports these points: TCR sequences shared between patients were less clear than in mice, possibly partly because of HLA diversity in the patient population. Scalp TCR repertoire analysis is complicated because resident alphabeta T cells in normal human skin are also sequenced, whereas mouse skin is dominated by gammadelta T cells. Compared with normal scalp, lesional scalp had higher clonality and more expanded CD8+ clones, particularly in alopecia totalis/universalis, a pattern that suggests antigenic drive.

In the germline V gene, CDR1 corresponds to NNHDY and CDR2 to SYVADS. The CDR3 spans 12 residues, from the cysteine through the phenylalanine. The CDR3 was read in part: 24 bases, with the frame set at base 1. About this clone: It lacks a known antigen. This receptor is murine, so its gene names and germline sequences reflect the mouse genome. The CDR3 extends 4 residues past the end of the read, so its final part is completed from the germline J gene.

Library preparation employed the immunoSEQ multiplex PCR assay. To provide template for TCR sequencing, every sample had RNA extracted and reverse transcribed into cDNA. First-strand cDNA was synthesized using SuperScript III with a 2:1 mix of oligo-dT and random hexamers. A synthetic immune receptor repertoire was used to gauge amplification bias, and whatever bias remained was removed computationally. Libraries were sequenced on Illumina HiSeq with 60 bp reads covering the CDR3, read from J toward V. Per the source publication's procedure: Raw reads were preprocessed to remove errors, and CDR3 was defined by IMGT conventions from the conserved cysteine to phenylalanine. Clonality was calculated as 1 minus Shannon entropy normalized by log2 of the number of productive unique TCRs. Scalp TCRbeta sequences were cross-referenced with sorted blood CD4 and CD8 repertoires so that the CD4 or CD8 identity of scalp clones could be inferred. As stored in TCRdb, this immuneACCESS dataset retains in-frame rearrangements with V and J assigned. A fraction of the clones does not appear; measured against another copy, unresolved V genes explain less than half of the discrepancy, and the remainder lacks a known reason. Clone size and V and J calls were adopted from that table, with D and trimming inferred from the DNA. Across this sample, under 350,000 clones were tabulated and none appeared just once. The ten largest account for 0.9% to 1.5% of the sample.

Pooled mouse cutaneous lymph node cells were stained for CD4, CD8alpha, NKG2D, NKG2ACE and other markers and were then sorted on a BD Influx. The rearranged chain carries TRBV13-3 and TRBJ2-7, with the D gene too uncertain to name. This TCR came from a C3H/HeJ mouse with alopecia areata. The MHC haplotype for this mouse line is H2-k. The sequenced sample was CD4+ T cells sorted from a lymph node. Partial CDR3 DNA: TGTGCCAGCAGTCGCAGCAATTAT. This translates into CASSRSNY. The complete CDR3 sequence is CASSRSNYEQYF.